This T cell receptor (beta chain) originates from a study of T cells in Graves' hyperthyroidism and ophthalmopathy. Germline CDR1 MGHRA, CDR2 YSYEKL. The junction had 4 bases not matched to a gene; V was cut back by 3 bases and J by 2 bases. This CDR3 region has 16 residues. TCR beta CDR3 region amplification was performed from RNA transcripts. The TCR CDR3 was amplified in a first-round RT-PCR using the HTBI primer set. Using its own MiXCR run on the multiplex PCR reads, TCRdb lists one record per CDR3 protein. Among a few hundred thousand distinct CDR3 sequences listed, more than 15% were seen once. This clonotype has at least ten counts.

The chain recombines TRBV4-1 with TRBJ2-5; 12 bases map to TRBD2. This receptor was identified in a woman aged 18-35 years with Graves' hyperthyroidism. Sequencing was performed on blood. CDR3 loop: CASSQRLAGVQETQYF. CDR3 sequence (DNA): TGCGCCAGCAGCCAGAGACTAGCGGGGGTACAAGAGACCCAGTACTTC.